These 23 T cell receptor beta chains were sequenced from one sample in a study of early T cells in non-severe SARS-CoV-2 infection. TCRdb itself ran the 5' RACE reads through MiXCR, one entry per CDR3 protein. This sample has approximately 83,000 distinct CDR3 sequences, with 14% found just once. Input material: whole blood. The receptors shown here come from an adult who was a healthcare worker with PCR-confirmed SARS-CoV-2 infection or an uninfected control (not recorded which).

This clonotype was detected only a few times. The chain carries TRBV28 and TRBJ2-3, with 11 bases that match TRBD2. This CDR3 region has 16 residues. From germline, CDR1 is MDHEN and CDR2 SYDVKM. V dropped 4 bases and J dropped 6; count of bases not matched to a gene: 9. CDR3 in amino acids: CASSSLAGGVRDTQYF. The CDR3 DNA reads TGTGCCAGCAGTTCTCTAGCGGGGGGAGTTAGGGATACGCAGTATTTT. The full variable domain, completed using reference TRBV28 and TRBJ2-3, is DVKVTQSSRYLVKRTGEKVFLECVQDMDHENMFWYRQDPGLGLRLIYFSYDVKMKEKGDIPEGYSVSREKKERFSLILESASTNQTSMYLCASSSLAGGVRDTQYFGPGTRLTVL.

This clonotype came up a few times. The chain couples TRBV4-2 to TRBJ2-2; possible D gene TRBD1, 5 bases. Germline V gives CDR1 LGHNA, CDR2 YNFKEQ. V dropped 0 bases and J dropped 1 base, with 6 bases sitting between them. CDR3 length equals 15 residues. The CDR3 DNA follows: TGTGCCAGCAGCCAAGATCAGGGGAACACCGGGGAGCTGTTTTTT. Residues: CASSQDQGNTGELFF.

This chain uses TRBV15 with TRBJ2-7; D might be TRBD1 or TRBD2, each matching 5 bases. V lost 0 bases and J lost 8, with 8 bases in between. Germline V gene data show CDR1 as LNHNV and CDR2 as YYDKDF (reference sequence). The CDR3 runs 12 residues. The CDR3 nucleotides are TGTGCCACCAGCAGAGATGAGGGGCAGCAGTACTTC. This codes for CATSRDEGQQYF.

The chain uses TRBV10-3 and TRBJ1-1, with 8 bases matching TRBD1. V gave up 10 bases and J gave up 2 bases; unmatched junction bases: 6. Germline V CDR1 and CDR2: ENHRY, SYGVKD. The CDR3 is 13 amino acids. The chain's CDR3 is CARSTGANTEAFF. CDR3 coding DNA: TGTGCCAGGTCGACAGGGGCTAACACTGAAGCTTTCTTT.

The table lists this clonotype with a few counts. The chain combines TRBV11-2 with TRBJ2-7; a possible D gene is TRBD2 (6 bases). The germline gives CDR1 SGHAT, CDR2 FQNNGV. The CDR3 is 14 amino acids. The V end was cut by 5 bases, the J end by 2 bases, with 13 bases between. The CDR3 sequence is CASSPGRLPYEQYF. The CDR3 region has the DNA TGTGCCAGCAGCCCCGGGAGATTACCCTACGAGCAGTACTTC.

The sample holds a few counts of this clonotype. The chain carries TRBV2 and TRBJ2-7; D may be TRBD1 (5 bases). Trimming left V 3 bases short and J 2 bases short, with 14 bases between. CDR3 length: 15 residues. CDR1 and CDR2 (germline): SNHLY, FYNNEI. CDR3 nucleotide sequence: TGTGCCAGCAGTGAGACAGCACTTAGCACCTACGAGCAGTACTTC. Protein product: CASSETALSTYEQYF.

This clonotype was detected a few times. This chain links TRBV3-1 with TRBJ2-7; 13 bases match TRBD2. CDR1 LGHDT and CDR2 YNNKEL come from the germline V gene (reference sequence). V lost 0 bases to trimming and J lost 4 bases; unmatched junction nucleotides: 6. The CDR3 is 17 amino acids. In DNA, the CDR3 is TGTGCCAGCAGCCAAGATCGCAGACTAGCGGGGGGTTACGAGCAGTACTTC. Amino acids: CASSQDRRLAGGYEQYF.

This clonotype was seen ten or more times. The rearrangement uses TRBV7-2 and TRBJ1-5; D is ambiguous. The CDR3 runs to 15 residues. CDR1 and CDR2 (germline): SGHTA, FQGNSA. Trimming removed 5 bases at V and 2 bases at J, with 13 bases between. The CDR3 DNA follows: TGTGCCAGCAGCAAACAGCCAGAAGGCAATCAGCCCCAGCATTTT. Translating it yields CASSKQPEGNQPQHF.

The chain carries TRBV11-2 and TRBJ2-5, with 9 bases that match TRBD2. The CDR3 extends over 12 amino acids. The junction had 2 bases not matched to a gene; V was cut back by 7 bases and J by 5 bases. CDR1 and CDR2 (germline): SGHAT, FQNNGV. Written as DNA, the CDR3 is TGTGCCAGCAACCTAGCGGGGGAGACCCAGTACTTC. Protein: CASNLAGETQYF.

This clonotype has ten or more counts. The CDR3 loop is CAISRDRVAGNTIYF. CDR3 sequence (DNA): TGTGCCATCAGTCGGGACAGGGTGGCTGGAAACACCATATATTTT. This chain uses TRBV10-3 with TRBJ1-3; the match to TRBD1 covers 9 bases. Germline V gives CDR1 ENHRY, CDR2 SYGVKD. CDR3 length equals 15 residues. Losses at the gene ends were 5 bases for V and 2 bases for J; bases not matched to a gene: 4.

V and J are TRBV12-3 or TRBV12-4 and TRBJ2-1; D gene unclear. This CDR3 spans 14 amino acids. Trimming took 3 bases from V and 5 from J, leaving 11 bases between them. CDR3 coding DNA: TGTGCCAGCAGTTTCCAGGCGGCCGACAATGAGCAGTTCTTC. Amino acid sequence: CASSFQAADNEQFF.

Only a few counts were recorded for this clonotype. J is TRBJ2-1 and V is TRBV19; possible D gene TRBD2, 5 bases. The V gene's germline CDR1 is LNHDA and CDR2 SQIVND (reference sequence). This CDR3 comprises 17 residues. Trimming stripped 4 bases from V and 0 bases from J, with 16 bases between. CDR3 sequence (DNA): TGTGCCAGTAGTACACGAGGGCGGTCTAGCTCCTACAATGAGCAGTTCTTC. This codes for CASSTRGRSSSYNEQFF.

The chain links TRBV29-1 to TRBJ2-5; 10 positions agree with TRBD1. In germline, CDR1 is SQVTM, CDR2 ANQGSEA. V dropped 3 bases and J dropped 5; count of bases not matched to a gene: 6. This CDR3 has 14 residues. CDR3 in DNA: TGCAGCGTTGACGGACAGGGGGTGGCGGAGACCCAGTACTTC. Amino acid sequence: CSVDGQGVAETQYF.

This clonotype occurred a few times. The chain employs TRBV12-3 or TRBV12-4 and TRBJ2-3; possible D gene TRBD1, 5 bases. CDR3 size: 13 residues. V was clipped by 4 bases and J by 0 bases, with 5 bases between them. The CDR3, as DNA: TGTGCCAGCAGTTCAGGGAGCACAGATACGCAGTATTTT. It specifies CASSSGSTDTQYF.

This clonotype has just a few counts. CDR3 amino acids: CASSRQVTGELFF. Written as DNA, the CDR3 is TGTGCCAGTAGTAGACAGGTGACCGGGGAGCTGTTTTTT. This rearrangement joins TRBV19 to TRBJ2-2, with D maybe TRBD1 (6 bases). This CDR3 has 13 amino acids. The germline V gene has CDR1 LNHDA and CDR2 SQIVND (reference sequence). Deletions cut 4 bases from V and 5 bases from J, with 8 bases between.

In its sample, this clonotype was seen a few times. The chain has TRBV6-2 or TRBV6-3 and TRBJ1-5, with D possibly being TRBD1 (5 bases). There are 14 residues in the CDR3. Germline assignment: CDR1 MNHEY and CDR2 SVGEGT. Trimming removed 4 bases at V and 4 bases at J, with 11 bases between. The CDR3 reads CASSWGARNQPQHF. The CDR3 region has the DNA TGTGCCAGCAGTTGGGGCGCGCGGAATCAGCCCCAGCATTTT.

V gene TRBV27 combines with J gene TRBJ1-4; D is ambiguous. V lost 3 bases to trimming and J lost 5 bases, with 16 bases between them. This CDR3 has 16 residues. Germline V CDR1 and CDR2: MNHEY, SMNVEV (reference sequence). This CDR3 is CASSFRAAPLNEKLFF. The CDR3 DNA sequence: TGTGCCAGCAGTTTCCGGGCAGCCCCCCTCAATGAAAAACTGTTTTTT.

The chain recombines TRBV20-1 with TRBJ2-3; perhaps TRBD1 as D (6 bases). Germline values: CDR1 DFQATT, CDR2 SNEGSKA (reference sequence). With 7 bases removed from V and 3 bases from J, the gap between germline ends came to 11 bases. The CDR3 covers 12 residues. The CDR3 DNA reads as TGCAGTGGGGTAAGGGGGACAGATACGCAGTATTTT. Residues: CSGVRGTDTQYF.

J is TRBJ2-7 and V is TRBV20-1, with 8 bases matching TRBD2. J was trimmed by 6 bases and V by 6 bases; bases with no gene match: 19. Germline CDR1 is DFQATT and CDR2 is SNEGSKA (reference sequence). This CDR3 region has 16 residues. The CDR3 nucleotides are TGCAGTGCCCCACGGGATAGCGGGGATGACGGGGGCGAGCAGTACTTC. This encodes CSAPRDSGDDGGEQYF.

J is TRBJ2-7 and V is TRBV20-1; TRBD2 agrees at 13 bases. CDR3 length: 17 residues. After removal of 3 bases from V and 6 bases from J, the junction contained 14 bases not matched to a gene. The germline CDR1 and CDR2 sequences are DFQATT and SNEGSKA (reference sequence). CDR3 bases: TGCAGTGCTAGTAGAAGAACTAGCGGGGGGGCTTATCTCGAGCAGTACTTC. Translation gives CSASRRTSGGAYLEQYF.

The chain employs TRBV7-2 and TRBJ1-1; 7 nucleotides agree with TRBD1. The germline gives CDR1 SGHTA, CDR2 FQGNSA. Trimming at V came to 8 bases and at J to 7 bases, leaving 7 bases not matched to a gene. CDR3 length: 12 amino acids. As DNA, the CDR3 is TGTGCCAGCCCACCGACAGGGAGTGAAGCTTTCTTT. Its translation: CASPPTGSEAFF.

This clonotype occurred a few times. This chain links TRBV11-1 with TRBJ2-3, with D possibly called TRBD1 or TRBD2 (5 bases each). The CDR3 totals 15 residues. Per germline, CDR1 SGHAT and CDR2 FQDESV (reference sequence). Trimming pared 1 base from V and 2 bases from J, leaving 10 bases between. In DNA form, the CDR3 reads TGTGCCAGCAGCTTAGTCGGGGACCACACAGATACGCAGTATTTT. This codes for CASSLVGDHTDTQYF.

This clonotype has just a few counts. The chain employs TRBV2 and TRBJ1-4; D is ambiguous. The V end lost 6 bases, the J end lost 8 bases, and 22 bases lay between the germline ends. CDR3 length: 16 residues. Per the germline V gene, CDR1 is SNHLY and CDR2 is FYNNEI. The CDR3 DNA reads as TGTGCCAGCAGCGCCAGGCTCCGAGTGTCTTCCGAAAAACTGTTTTTT. It is translated as CASSARLRVSSEKLFF.